This is a list of T cell receptor beta chains from one sample in a study of vaccination and CD4 T cells after COVID-19. MiXCR, applied by TCRdb to the PCR reads, yields one record per CDR3 protein. Of roughly 15,000 distinct CDR3 sequences in the sample, 26% were seen once. Which antigens these TCRs recognize remains unknown. Sequenced input: cultured CD4+ T cells from blood. The receptor source for this set is a human donor with COVID-19. The CDR3 runs from the conserved cysteine through the conserved F or W. Fields, in order: clone size, D gene, V gene, J gene, CDR3 protein, CDR3 DNA. The D gene is left open where the match is weak. Only part of the rows carry a size: once, few, many, or a class if the clone is expanded.

>few|-|TRBV6-1|TRBJ1-1
CASSPGEGEAFF
TGTGCCAGCAGTCCCGGAGAGGGTGAAGCTTTCTTT
>few|TRBD2|TRBV2|TRBJ2-7
CASSDQLSGLRYEQYF
TGTGCCAGCAGTGACCAGCTATCGGGACTACGATACGAGCAGTACTTC
>-|-|TRBV28|TRBJ1-1
CASSLGGRGRTEAFF
TGTGCCAGCAGTTTGGGTGGAAGGGGGAGAACTGAAGCTTTCTTT
>few|-|TRBV14|TRBJ1-1
CASRGPTEAFF
TGTGCCAGCAGAGGCCCCACTGAAGCTTTCTTT
>-|-|TRBV7-7|TRBJ2-7
CASSTHPGYEQYF
TGTGCTAGCAGCACACATCCTGGCTACGAGCAGTACTTC
>few|-|TRBV6-5|TRBJ2-5
CASSYSKQRGETQYF
TGTGCCAGCAGTTACTCGAAACAGCGTGGTGAGACCCAGTACTTC
>-|-|TRBV12-3/TRBV12-4|TRBJ2-3
CANSLGGGADTQYF
TGTGCCAACAGTTTAGGAGGCGGGGCGGATACGCAGTATTTT
>-|TRBD1|TRBV7-2|TRBJ1-1
CASSRGQMNTEAFF
TGTGCCAGCAGCCGGGGACAGATGAACACTGAAGCTTTCTTT
>few|-|TRBV20-1|TRBJ2-3
CSASVDSRDTQYF
TGCAGTGCCTCGGTGGACTCCCGGGATACGCAGTATTTT
>few|-|TRBV27|TRBJ2-2
CASSPRRGGAGELFF
TGTGCCAGCAGTCCCCGGAGGGGGGGGGCCGGGGAGCTGTTTTTT
>few|-|TRBV12-3/TRBV12-4|TRBJ1-2
CASSRDRNVYGYTF
TGTGCCAGCAGTCGGGACCGAAACGTCTATGGCTACACCTTC
>-|-|TRBV6-1|TRBJ1-2
CASSEPPSYGYTF
TGTGCCAGCAGTGAACCACCTAGCTATGGCTACACCTTC
>few|-|TRBV10-3|TRBJ1-5
CAIGDSYSNQPQHF
TGTGCCATCGGTGACAGTTATAGCAATCAGCCCCAGCATTTT
>-|-|TRBV28|TRBJ1-5
CASSFLLLETAYNQPQHF
TGTGCCAGCAGTTTCTTGTTACTTGAGACAGCGTACAATCAGCCCCAGCATTTT
>-|-|TRBV6-1|TRBJ1-4
CASSLPTERKLFF
TGTGCCAGCAGCCTCCCCACAGAGAGAAAACTGTTTTTT